These 11 T cell receptor beta chains came from one sample sequenced in a study of vaccination effects on CD4 cells after COVID-19. These receptors' targets are unknown. Pools of viral peptides were used by the ViraFEST assay to expand antigen-specific CD4+ T cells ahead of sequencing. At the end of around 11 days of culture, CD4+ T cells were isolated. Participants were given two doses of BNT162b2 or mRNA-1273 vaccine. Generated by immunoSEQ multiplex PCR, the TCRdb table keeps only in-frame clones and is missing some. The profile shows about 20,000 clones, around 70% of them singletons. This specimen was CD4+ T cells from PBMCs cultured with HCoV-NL63 spike peptides, taken after COVID-19 vaccination. All receptors come from a human donor who received a COVID-19 vaccine.

This rearrangement joins TRBV10-3 to TRBJ2-5; no definite D call. CDR1 and CDR2 (germline): ENHRY, SYGVKD. The CDR3 contains 13 residues. Between the trimmed V and J ends, which lost 5 bases and 7 bases, there was a span of 14 bases. This CDR3 reads CAISLTPVGTQYF. DNA for the CDR3: TGTGCCATCAGTTTGACCCCCGTGGGGACCCAGTACTTC.

This clone came up once. The chain recombines TRBV9 with TRBJ2-2, with TRBD2 as a possible D gene (7 bases). The germline CDR1 and CDR2 sequences are SGDLS and YYNGEE. There are 16 residues in the CDR3. V shed 0 bases and J shed 6 bases, with 15 bases lying between them. The CDR3 sequence is CASSVEKGGGPGELFF. DNA of the CDR3: TGTGCCAGCAGCGTAGAGAAGGGGGGGGGCCCCGGGGAGCTGTTTTTT.

J is TRBJ2-1 and V is TRBV5-1, with D possibly being TRBD2 (6 bases). Trimming removed 5 bases from V and 3 bases from J, with 12 bases in between. The CDR3 totals 14 residues. In germline, CDR1 is SGHRS, CDR2 YFSETQ. The CDR3 sequence: CASSTAGNYNEQFF. The CDR3 nucleotides are TGCGCCAGCAGTACTGCGGGGAACTACAATGAGCAGTTCTTC.

The chain has TRBV27 and TRBJ1-5; 12 nucleotides align to TRBD1. Germline assignment: CDR1 MNHEY and CDR2 SMNVEV (reference sequence). The CDR3 is 17 amino acids. V was clipped by 3 bases and J by 6 bases; unmatched bases: 9. CDR3 DNA sequence: TGTGCCAGCAGTTTGTTGGGACAGGGGGCTTTGCGTCAGCCCCAGCATTTT. This encodes CASSLLGQGALRQPQHF.

The chain has TRBV7-9 and TRBJ2-7; D is unclear. Trimming took off 4 bases at V and 5 bases at J, with 9 bases between the two ends. From germline, CDR1 is SEHNR and CDR2 FQNEAQ (reference sequence). CDR3 length: 12 amino acids. The CDR3 reads CASSSMGNEQYF. In DNA form, the CDR3 reads TGTGCCAGCAGCTCTATGGGGAACGAGCAGTACTTC. Drawing the rest from reference TRBV7-9 and TRBJ2-7, the complete variable domain is DTGVSQNPRHKITKRGQNVTFRCDPISEHNRLYWYRQTLGQGPEFLTYFQNEAQLEKSRLLSDRFSAERPKGSFSTLEIQRTEQGDSAMYLCASSSMGNEQYFGPGTRLTVT.

In this sample, this clone is medium-sized. V gene TRBV4-1 combines with J gene TRBJ1-3; possibly TRBD1 for D (5 bases). Trimming took 4 bases from V and 5 from J, leaving 15 bases between them. CDR1 is MGHRA and CDR2 is YSYEKL in the germline V gene. CDR3 length equals 15 residues. The CDR3 DNA reads TGCGCCAGCAGCCCCGACCGGGACCCTAGAAACACCATATATTTT. Protein product: CASSPDRDPRNTIYF.

The V call is TRBV18, the J call TRBJ2-3; 13 positions agree with TRBD2. The V segment lost 5 bases and the J segment 9 bases; nucleotides outside the gene matches: 5. The CDR3 sequence is 14 residues long. CDR1 KGHSH and CDR2 LQKENI come from the germline V gene. The chain's CDR3 is CASSTSGGVRTQYF. The CDR3 DNA sequence: TGTGCCAGCTCAACTAGCGGGGGGGTACGGACGCAGTATTTT.

The chain uses TRBV6-5 and TRBJ1-4; tentative D call: TRBD1 (6 bases). CDR3 length: 15 amino acids. Trimming removed 6 bases from V and 6 bases from J, with 17 bases in between. From germline, CDR1 is MNHEY and CDR2 SVGAGI. The DNA for the CDR3 is TGTGCCAGCAGGGCCTTGGACAGCAACCATGAAAAACTGTTTTTT. Its translation: CASRALDSNHEKLFF.

The gene calls are TRBV5-1 and TRBJ1-4, with D possibly being TRBD1 (6 bases). Germline-derived CDR1 and CDR2 are SGHRS and YFSETQ. The CDR3 covers 15 residues. V shed 4 bases and J shed 8 bases, with 18 bases lying between them. CDR3 sequence (DNA): TGCGCCAGCAGCCAAGCGGGGGGCGCGGAGGAAAAACTGTTTTTT. It translates to CASSQAGGAEEKLFF.

V gene TRBV7-9 combines with J gene TRBJ2-7; D call uncertain. CDR1 is SEHNR and CDR2 is FQNEAQ in the germline V gene (reference sequence). CDR3 size: 11 residues. V lost 7 bases, J lost 3 bases, and 7 bases lay in between. In nucleotides, the CDR3 is TGTGCCAGCAACCGACTCTACGAGCAGTACTTC. This translates into CASNRLYEQYF.

This sequence joins TRBV5-1 and TRBJ2-1; 7 bases are a match to TRBD2. V shed 4 bases and J 0 bases; nucleotides not matched to a gene: 4. The CDR3 has 15 residues. Germline CDR1 reads SGHRS; CDR2 reads YFSETQ. This CDR3 reads CASSELATSYNEQFF. DNA of the CDR3: TGCGCCAGCAGCGAACTAGCGACCTCCTACAATGAGCAGTTCTTC.